This T cell receptor beta chain was recorded in a study of beta chain features in type 1 diabetes. Study-level information: Patients and healthy donors were similar in age, gender and cell yields.

The CDR3 has 16 amino acids. V was clipped by 4 bases and J by 0 bases, with 15 bases between them. Germline V lookup: CDR1 LGHNA, CDR2 YNFKEQ. Expressed TCRB transcripts got sequenced, as all isolated RNA was reverse transcribed. Only in-frame clones appear in the TCRdb table, and some are missing; sequencing was by immunoSEQ multiplex PCR. The top ten hold more than 0.9% of the sample, which has around 280,000 clones, roughly 8% seen once. V and J are TRBV4-2 and TRBJ1-2, with a possible D match to TRBD1 (5 bases). Sequencing was carried out using central memory CD4+ T cells from blood. The receptor's source is a woman between 18 and 30 years old in good health. The CDR3 nucleotides read TGTGCCAGCAGCCGTTCCGGGACCTCCGCTAACTATGGCTACACCTTC. It yields the protein CASSRSGTSANYGYTF.